This entry concerns a single T cell receptor (beta chain). The antigen this receptor binds is unknown. No much larger clone exists at a distance of one base, and base qualities are not known. The source of the sample is a study of human T cells and chemical hapten exposure (dated by TCRdb to the early 2020s). Background for the entire study: For sensitization, 2% DPC in acetone was applied to a 2 cm by 2 cm area of upper inner arm skin. Patients additionally received weekly therapeutic DPC doses to the scalp throughout the approximately 25-week study period. Patch tests used Finn chambers with 0.01% DPC on the upper back, scored after 6 days by International Contact Dermatitis Research Group standards. The patient cohort, mostly female, included alopecia areata with under or over 50% scalp involvement, alopecia totalis and alopecia universalis. Libraries were combined into a pool for sequencing, and differences in TCR yield between samples came mainly from small differences in library volumes within the pool. This study followed changes in the peripheral blood TCR repertoire in vivo during primary and secondary sensitization of alopecia patients to the hapten diphenylcyclopropenone (DPC). Blood samples were taken from patients before sensitization (week 0) and then at 2, 6 and about 24 weeks after DPC sensitization. For TCR sequencing, blood came from 25 to 35 alopecia patients at anywhere from one to four time points (pre-sensitization, 2, 6 and 24 weeks). Overall results and qualifications from the work: All patients had alopecia, a presumed autoimmune disease, so their immune response might differ from that of healthy individuals. After repeated subsampling, the strength of the expansion versus patch-test correlation and the threshold at which it became significant changed. Significantly more large CDR3 similarity clusters were formed by expanded TCRs than by pre-sensitization or healthy control sets, consistent with antigen-driven responses. Patch test score was positively correlated with the number of PT1 expanded TCRs, with significance at thresholds 8, 16 and 32 but not at 4. No change with DPC sensitization was found in the number of TCRs above 1 in 1000 frequency, and no evidence of global repertoire structure alterations was found.

The time point label, read with the paper, signifies: patch test 2, 6 weeks after DPC sensitization. In light of the paper, this sample's treatment or condition label describes: therapeutic diphenylcyclopropenone sensitization with weekly scalp DPC. At every patch-test visit, the blood draw took place before the patch test was put on. Patients were eligible if aged 18 to 70, diagnosed with alopecia and judged suitable for DPC therapy, and pregnant patients were excluded. Total RNA was extracted from unfractionated whole blood that had been collected in Tempus Blood RNA tubes. Libraries were made using RACE. For sequencing, a NextSeq 500 was employed. Library preparation attached unique molecular identifiers to individual cDNA molecules for quantitative, reproducible TCR counting. For every blood RNA sample, sequencing covered both the TCR alpha and TCR beta chains. The authors processed their data as follows. Samples had a median of 95,638 TCRs, with a range from about 23,224 to 750,000. The Decombinator software suite was used to annotate the V, J and CDR3 of the TCR reads. Every sample was subsampled to the same number of TCRs (28,000) for the PS versus PT1 abundance plots. Expanded TCRs were defined as absent before sensitization and observed at least eight times at the 2-week time point. TCRdb reanalyzed the raw reads on its own, using fastp at Q25 for trimming and MiXCR for clone calling, and kept in-frame beta chains. Every CDR3 protein is listed once, alongside the most common genes and DNA of its rows. The authors' filters were not applied to this entry. Recorded for this sample are roughly 140,000 distinct CDR3 sequences; approximately 10% of them occurred a single time. The ten largest clones represent about 1.3% of the sample.

The clonotype originates from a woman aged 45-60 years with alopecia areata. Some clones in this sample may be carry-over from other donors' samples. Here the sequenced sample was whole blood, taken in connection with sensitization to the hapten diphenylcyclopropenone (DPC).

CDR3 sequence: CSAGGHPVGSEQFF. The sequenced DNA: TGCAGTGCTGGAGGCCACCCCGTGGGAAGTGAGCAGTTCTTC. The sequence links TRBV20-1 to TRBJ2-1, with a tentative D gene TRBD2 over 5 matching bases. For CDR1 and CDR2, the germline V gene (reference sequence) lists DFQATT and SNEGSKA. The CDR3 starts with the cysteine, ends with the phenylalanine, and has 14 residues. Only the CDR3 DNA is retained, 42 bases long and in frame from the first base. Deletion took 5 bases off V and 9 bases off J, with a span of 20 bases between the germline ends.